The 13 T cell receptor beta chains in this list originate from one sample, sequenced in a study of blood T cell repertoires in COVID-19. The data were produced by immunoSEQ multiplex PCR, yet TCRdb's version contains in-frame clones alone and is incomplete. Of under 300,000 clones detected, around 90% appear once; the ten largest clones hold around 1%. Sequenced sample: PBMCs or T cells enriched from blood (not recorded which). Receptor source: a woman aged 25 to 39 who had recovered from COVID-19.

The V call is TRBV2, the J call TRBJ1-2; 7 bases match TRBD1. In germline, CDR1 is SNHLY, CDR2 FYNNEI. The CDR3 runs to 16 residues. Trimming removed 6 bases from V and 2 bases from J; junction bases left unmatched: 12. CDR3: CASRRGQINRNYGYTF. Written as DNA, the CDR3 is TGTGCCAGCAGAAGGGGACAGATTAATCGGAACTATGGCTACACCTTC.

The gene calls are TRBV5-1 and TRBJ2-3; D ambiguous. Germline CDR1 is SGHRS and CDR2 is YFSETQ. V shed 0 bases and J shed 3 bases, with 20 bases lying between them. The CDR3 sequence is 18 residues long. CDR3 nucleotide sequence: TGCGCCAGCAGCTTGGTACGAAGCGCTCTCGACTCTACAGATACGCAGTATTTT. As protein: CASSLVRSALDSTDTQYF.

In its sample, this clone was seen once. The chain combines TRBV7-3 with TRBJ2-1; D may be TRBD2 (5 bases). Trimming removed 2 bases from V and 9 bases from J, with 11 bases in between. From germline, CDR1 is SGHTA and CDR2 FQGTGA. CDR3 size: 13 residues. The CDR3 reads CASSLSSAGEQFF. CDR3 DNA: TGTGCCAGCAGCTTATCAAGTGCGGGTGAGCAGTTCTTC.

The V call is TRBV11-3, the J call TRBJ1-1; D might be TRBD1 (6 bases). This CDR3 is 15 amino acids long. Germline assignment: CDR1 SGHNT and CDR2 YENEEA. V was shortened by 3 bases and J by 1 base, with 12 bases between the two germline ends. The CDR3 DNA reads as TGTGCCAGCAGCTTGCGGGGGCCCCAGAACACTGAAGCTTTCTTT. Translating gives CASSLRGPQNTEAFF.

The chain carries TRBV28 and TRBJ1-2; D remains ambiguous. V gave up 9 bases and J gave up 6 bases, with 14 bases separating them. The CDR3 length is 12 residues. Germline CDR1 MDHEN, CDR2 SYDVKM. CDR3 region: CASSNVADGYTF. The CDR3, as DNA: TGTGCCAGTAGTAATGTCGCGGATGGCTACACCTTC.

The chain carries TRBV7-3 and TRBJ2-1; a possible D gene is TRBD2 (5 bases). CDR1 is SGHTA, CDR2 FQGTGA, per germline. V lost 2 bases and J lost 2, with 10 bases in between. This CDR3 has 15 residues. CDR3: CASSLRGLAYNEQFF. For the CDR3, the DNA is TGTGCCAGCAGCTTACGGGGTTTGGCCTACAATGAGCAGTTCTTC.

The chain has TRBV15 and TRBJ1-4; tentative D call: TRBD1 (5 bases). The V end lost 0 bases, the J end lost 8 bases, and 16 bases lay between the germline ends. The CDR3 has 16 residues. Per germline, CDR1 LNHNV and CDR2 YYDKDF (reference sequence). The CDR3 sequence is CATSREGPGGGEKLFF. CDR3 nucleotides: TGTGCCACCAGCAGAGAGGGGCCCGGGGGAGGAGAAAAACTGTTTTTT.

Comment on this clone: The sample contains more than one DNA sequence encoding this CDR3. The chain recombines TRBV19 with TRBJ2-7, with TRBD2 as a possible D gene (5 bases). V lost 5 bases, J lost 4 bases, and 6 bases lay in between. Germline V CDR1 and CDR2: LNHDA, SQIVND (reference sequence). The CDR3 spans 11 residues. CDR3 nucleotides: TGTGCCAGTAGTGAGGGATACGAGCAGTACTTC. Translating gives CASSEGYEQYF.

This sequence joins TRBV7-9 and TRBJ2-1; 8 nucleotides line up with TRBD2. Germline V gene sequence: CDR1 SEHNR, CDR2 FQNEAQ (reference sequence). This CDR3 has 15 amino acids. V shed 5 bases, J shed 4 bases, and the junction held 7 bases outside the gene matches. DNA for the CDR3: TGTGCCAGCAGCGGACTAGCAGATAAATACAATGAGCAGTTCTTC. It encodes CASSGLADKYNEQFF.

V gene TRBV24-1 combines with J gene TRBJ2-1, with D maybe TRBD2 (5 bases). The CDR3 runs to 16 residues. Trimming shortened V by 1 base and J by 8 bases, and 17 bases separated the two germline ends. Germline loops: CDR1 KGHDR, CDR2 SFDVKD. CDR3 region: CATSDFTDTGRDEQFF. CDR3 in DNA: TGTGCCACCAGTGATTTTACAGACACCGGGCGGGATGAGCAGTTCTTC.

The chain is built from TRBV12-3 or TRBV12-4 and TRBJ1-1; D possibly corresponds to TRBD1 (5 bases). Trimming took off 6 bases at V and 4 bases at J, with 12 bases between the two ends. The CDR3 is 13 amino acids. CDR3 in amino acids: CASRFGQGTEAFF. The CDR3 nucleotides read TGTGCCAGCAGATTCGGACAAGGCACTGAAGCTTTCTTT.

This chain joins TRBV21-1 and TRBJ2-6; the table's D call of TRBD2 was not tested on the DNA. TRBV21-1 is a pseudogene locus. This CDR3 is built from 19 residues. This chain's CDR3 is CASSKMGLAGRSGANVLTF. For the CDR3, the DNA is TGTGCCAGCAGCAAAATGGGGCTAGCGGGCCGCTCTGGGGCCAACGTCCTGACTTTC.

CDR3 residues: CASSAQPAGGTLYEQYF. The CDR3 coding sequence is TGTGCCAGTAGTGCCCAACCAGCGGGAGGGACCCTATACGAGCAGTACTTC. The chain has TRBV19 and TRBJ2-7, with 10 bases fitting TRBD2. CDR1 and CDR2 (germline): LNHDA, SQIVND (reference sequence). V was pared by 5 bases and J by 4 bases, with 14 bases of the junction left unmatched. This CDR3 contains 17 residues.